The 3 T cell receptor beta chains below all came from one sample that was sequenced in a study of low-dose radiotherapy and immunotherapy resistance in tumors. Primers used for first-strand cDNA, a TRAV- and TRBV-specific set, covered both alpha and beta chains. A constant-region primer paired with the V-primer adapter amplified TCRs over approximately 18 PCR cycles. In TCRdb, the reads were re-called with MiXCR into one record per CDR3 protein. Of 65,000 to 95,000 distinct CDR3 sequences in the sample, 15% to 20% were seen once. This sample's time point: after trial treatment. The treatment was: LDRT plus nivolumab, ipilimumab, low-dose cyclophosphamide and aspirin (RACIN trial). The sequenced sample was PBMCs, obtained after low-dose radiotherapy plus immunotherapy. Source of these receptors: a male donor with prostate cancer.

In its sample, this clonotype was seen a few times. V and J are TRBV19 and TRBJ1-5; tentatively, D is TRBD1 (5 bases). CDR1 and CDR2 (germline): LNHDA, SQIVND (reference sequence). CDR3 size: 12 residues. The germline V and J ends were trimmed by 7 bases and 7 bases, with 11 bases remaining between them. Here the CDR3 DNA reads TGTGCCAGTACTACAGGACCCCAGCCCCAGCATTTT. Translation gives CASTTGPQPQHF. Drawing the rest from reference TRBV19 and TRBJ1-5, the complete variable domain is DGGITQSPKYLFRKEGQNVTLSCEQNLNHDAMYWYRQDPGQGLRLIYYSQIVNDFQKGDIAEGYSVSREKKESFPLTVTSAQKNPTAFYLCASTTGPQPQHFGDGTRLSIL.

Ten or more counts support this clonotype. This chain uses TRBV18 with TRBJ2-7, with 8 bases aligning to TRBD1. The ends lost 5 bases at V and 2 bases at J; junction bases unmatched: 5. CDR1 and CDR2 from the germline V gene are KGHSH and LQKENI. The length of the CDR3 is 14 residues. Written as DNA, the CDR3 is TGTGCCAGCTCAGGGCAGGGGGCTACCTACGAGCAGTACTTC. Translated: CASSGQGATYEQYF.

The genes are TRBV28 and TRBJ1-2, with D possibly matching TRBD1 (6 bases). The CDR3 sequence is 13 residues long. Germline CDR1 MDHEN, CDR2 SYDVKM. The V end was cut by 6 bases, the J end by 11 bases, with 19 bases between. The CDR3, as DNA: TGTGCCAGCAGCACACTCACGACAGGTGGGTACACCTTC. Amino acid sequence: CASSTLTTGGYTF.